The present TCR beta chain was sequenced within a study of blood T cell repertoires in COVID-19. On the study more broadly: Samples of COVID-19 (acute and convalescent) were obtained from the United States, Italy and Spain. In each case, the material was cDNA or gDNA derived from T cells, B-cell-depleted T cells, or PBMCs.

The method was immunoSEQ multiplex PCR; TCRdb's version includes in-frame clones alone and lacks a portion of them. This table holds fewer than 250,000 clones, approximately 81% found once. The Seattle site enrolled patients during active infection and followed them longitudinally. V lost 4 bases, J lost 6 bases, and 9 bases stayed unmatched. This CDR3 spans 14 amino acids. CDR1 SGHKS and CDR2 YYEKEE come from the germline V gene (reference sequence). The gene calls are TRBV5-5 and TRBJ1-1, with 7 bases that match TRBD1. The receptor was isolated from an elderly woman with COVID-19, enrolled during active disease. Sequenced input: peripheral blood. In nucleotides, the CDR3 is TGTGCCAGCAGCACGGGACAGATCCTCTCTGAAGCTTTCTTT. Its protein is CASSTGQILSEAFF.